A selection of T cell receptor beta chains follows, all from one sample in a study of blood T cell repertoires in COVID-19. The protocol was immunoSEQ multiplex PCR, while the TCRdb copy is restricted to in-frame clones and leaves out a portion. The table has some 260,000 clones, approximately 80% seen once. The sample was peripheral blood. The receptors come from a woman at least 80 years old with active or convalescent COVID-19. The CDR3 runs from the conserved cysteine through the conserved F or W. The D gene is left open where the match is weak.

v_gene: TRBV6-5; d_gene: TRBD2; CDR3aa: CASRILAGGNEQFF
v_gene: TRBV6-4; d_gene: NA; CDR3aa: CASSAATLTGELFF
v_gene: TRBV5-1; d_gene: NA; CDR3aa: CASSLGQSYGYTF
v_gene: TRBV12-3/TRBV12-4; d_gene: NA; CDR3aa: CASSFRGTDTQYF
v_gene: TRBV6-4; d_gene: TRBD1; CDR3aa: CASSEQQGYGYTF
v_gene: TRBV6-5; d_gene: NA; CDR3aa: CASRHPSYNEQFF
v_gene: TRBV19; d_gene: NA; CDR3aa: CASSYRSTMNTEAFF
v_gene: TRBV5-4; d_gene: NA; CDR3aa: CASSKDRGPYEQYF
v_gene: TRBV6-5; d_gene: TRBD2; CDR3aa: CASSPRGANTGELFF
v_gene: TRBV6-5; d_gene: TRBD1; CDR3aa: CASSYEGDRARRGYTF
v_gene: TRBV10-3; d_gene: NA; CDR3aa: CAISELSGEDGYTF
v_gene: TRBV27; d_gene: NA; CDR3aa: CASSSIGRGYEQYF
v_gene: TRBV18; d_gene: NA; CDR3aa: CASSPATAASGNTIYF
v_gene: TRBV2; d_gene: TRBD1; CDR3aa: CASQGQGTDTQYF
v_gene: TRBV21-1; d_gene: NA; CDR3aa: CASSKENRTSGLYNEQFF
v_gene: TRBV4-1; d_gene: NA; CDR3aa: CASSQDSPPREKLFF
v_gene: TRBV4-2; d_gene: TRBD2; CDR3aa: CASSQDRGLAYGEQFF
v_gene: TRBV7-2; d_gene: NA; CDR3aa: CASSLAGGGNSPLHF
v_gene: TRBV11-2; d_gene: NA; CDR3aa: CASSLDKRFLLNTEAFF
v_gene: TRBV11-2; d_gene: TRBD2; CDR3aa: CASSSGGSGSIDTQYF
v_gene: TRBV14; d_gene: NA; CDR3aa: CASSQVSVNTEAFF
v_gene: TRBV28; d_gene: NA; CDR3aa: CASSLSGNTEAFF